Listed here is a single TCR beta chain. The table came from immunoSEQ multiplex PCR; TCRdb's copy has only in-frame clones and leaves some out. This table holds approximately 90,000 clones, 85% to 95% found once. This sample was included in a study of T cell changes during pregnancy in multiple sclerosis. The CDR3 extends over 12 amino acids. In germline, CDR1 is MNHEY, CDR2 SVGAGI. The ends were cut back, 6 bases at V and 6 bases at J, with 12 bases in the middle. This receptor was taken from a female donor with multiple sclerosis, enrolled in a pregnancy study. The chain has TRBV6-5 and TRBJ2-7, with D maybe TRBD1 (7 bases). The starting material was peripheral blood, obtained in the third trimester of pregnancy. The CDR3 sequence: CASRRDSFEQYF. Here the CDR3 DNA reads TGTGCCAGCAGGCGGGACAGCTTCGAGCAGTACTTC.